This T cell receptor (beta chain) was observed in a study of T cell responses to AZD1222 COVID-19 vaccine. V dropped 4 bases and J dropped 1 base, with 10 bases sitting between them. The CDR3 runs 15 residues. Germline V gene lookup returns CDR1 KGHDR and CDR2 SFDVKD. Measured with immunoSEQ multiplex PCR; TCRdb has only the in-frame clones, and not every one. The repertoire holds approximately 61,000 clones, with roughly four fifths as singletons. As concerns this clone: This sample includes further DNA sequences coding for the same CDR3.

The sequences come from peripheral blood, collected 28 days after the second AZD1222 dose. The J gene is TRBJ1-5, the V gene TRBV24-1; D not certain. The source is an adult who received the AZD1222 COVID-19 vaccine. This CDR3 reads CATSDEGASNQPQHF. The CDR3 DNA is TGTGCCACCAGTGACGAGGGCGCGAGCAATCAGCCCCAGCATTTT.